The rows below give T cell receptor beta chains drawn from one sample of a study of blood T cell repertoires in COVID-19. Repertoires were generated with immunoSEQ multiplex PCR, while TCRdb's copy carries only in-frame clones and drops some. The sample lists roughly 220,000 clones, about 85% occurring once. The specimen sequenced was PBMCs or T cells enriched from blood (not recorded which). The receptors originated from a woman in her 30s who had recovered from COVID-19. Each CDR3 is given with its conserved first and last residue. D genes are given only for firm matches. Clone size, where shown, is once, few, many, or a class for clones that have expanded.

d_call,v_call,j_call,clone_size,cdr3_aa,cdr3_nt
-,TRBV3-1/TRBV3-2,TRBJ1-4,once,CASSQDYGEKLFF,TGTGCCAGCAGCCAAGATTACGGGGAAAAACTGTTTTTT
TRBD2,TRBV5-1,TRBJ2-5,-,CASSPRTSGGQRQETQYF,TGCGCCAGCAGCCCACGGACTAGCGGGGGCCAAAGACAAGAGACCCAGTACTTC
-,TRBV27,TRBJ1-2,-,CASSSRETGGYGYTF,TGTGCCAGCAGCTCAAGAGAGACAGGCGGCTATGGCTACACCTTC
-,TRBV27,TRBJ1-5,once,CASSFGQHNQPQHF,TGTGCCAGCAGTTTCGGACAGCACAATCAGCCCCAGCATTTT
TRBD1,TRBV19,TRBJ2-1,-,CASSTRQGYWDEQFF,TGTGCCAGTAGTACAAGACAGGGATATTGGGATGAGCAGTTCTTC
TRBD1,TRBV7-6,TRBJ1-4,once,CASSLHRGEKLFF,TGTGCCAGCAGCTTACACAGGGGTGAAAAACTGTTTTTT
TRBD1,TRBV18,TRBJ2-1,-,CASSLGQGRNNEQFF,TGTGCCAGCTCACTAGGACAGGGGAGGAACAATGAGCAGTTCTTC
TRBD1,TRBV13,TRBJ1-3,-,CASSFRTGGERNTIYF,TGTGCCAGCAGCTTTAGGACAGGGGGCGAGAGAAACACCATATATTTT
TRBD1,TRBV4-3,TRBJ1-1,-,CASSSTWTGGTEAFF,TGCGCCAGCAGCTCTACTTGGACAGGGGGCACTGAAGCTTTCTTT
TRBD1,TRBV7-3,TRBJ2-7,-,CASSLGQGAPYEQYF,TGTGCCAGCAGCTTAGGGCAGGGGGCCCCCTACGAGCAGTACTTC
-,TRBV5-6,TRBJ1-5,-,CASSKTTLGPQHF,TGTGCCAGCAGCAAGACAACTCTGGGGCCCCAGCATTTT
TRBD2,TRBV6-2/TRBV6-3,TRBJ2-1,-,CASSSTSGRTYNEQFF,TGTGCCAGCAGCTCTACTAGCGGTCGAACCTACAATGAGCAGTTCTTC
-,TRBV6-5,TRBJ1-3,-,CASSNERGNTIYF,TGTGCCAGCAGTAACGAGAGGGGAAACACCATATATTTT
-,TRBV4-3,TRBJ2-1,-,CASSQVPAVNEQFF,TGCGCCAGCAGCCAAGTGCCAGCGGTCAATGAGCAGTTCTTC
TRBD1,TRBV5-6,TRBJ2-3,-,CASSETGPGDTQYF,TGTGCCAGCAGCGAGACAGGGCCGGGGGATACGCAGTATTTT
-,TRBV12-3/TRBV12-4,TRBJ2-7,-,CASSLAPSYEQYF,TGTGCCAGCAGTTTAGCGCCCAGCTACGAGCAGTACTTC
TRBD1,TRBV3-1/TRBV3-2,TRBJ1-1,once,CASSQFSGGTEAFF,TGTGCCAGCAGCCAATTTTCAGGGGGCACTGAAGCTTTCTTT
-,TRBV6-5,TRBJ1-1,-,CASRGTGENTEAFF,TGTGCCAGCAGGGGTACGGGGGAGAACACTGAAGCTTTCTTT
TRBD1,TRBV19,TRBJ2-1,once,CATTDRDPTTFNEQFF,TGTGCCACCACGGACAGGGACCCTACTACTTTCAATGAGCAGTTCTTC
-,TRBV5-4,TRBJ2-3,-,CASSLDFGADTQYF,TGTGCCAGCAGCTTGGATTTCGGTGCAGATACGCAGTATTTT